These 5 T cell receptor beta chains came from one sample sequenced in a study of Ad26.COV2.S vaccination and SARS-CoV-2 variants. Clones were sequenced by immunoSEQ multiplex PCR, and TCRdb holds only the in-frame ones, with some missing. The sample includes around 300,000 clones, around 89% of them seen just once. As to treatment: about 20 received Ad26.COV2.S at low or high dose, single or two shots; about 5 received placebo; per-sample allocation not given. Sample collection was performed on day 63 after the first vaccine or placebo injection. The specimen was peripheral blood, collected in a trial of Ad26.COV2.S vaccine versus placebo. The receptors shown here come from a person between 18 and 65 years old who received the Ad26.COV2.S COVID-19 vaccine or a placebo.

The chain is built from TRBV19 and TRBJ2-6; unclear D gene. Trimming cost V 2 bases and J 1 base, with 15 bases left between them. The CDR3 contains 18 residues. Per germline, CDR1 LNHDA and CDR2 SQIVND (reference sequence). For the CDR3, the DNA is TGTGCCAGTAGTATATCGTGGACCCCACTTTCTGGGGCCAACGTCCTGACTTTC. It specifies CASSISWTPLSGANVLTF.

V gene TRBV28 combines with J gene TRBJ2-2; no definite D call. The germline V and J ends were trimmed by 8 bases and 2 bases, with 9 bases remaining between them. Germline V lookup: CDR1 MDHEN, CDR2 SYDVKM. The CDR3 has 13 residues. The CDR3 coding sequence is TGTGCCAGCGCCGAAGTCAACACCGGGGAGCTGTTTTTT. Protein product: CASAEVNTGELFF.

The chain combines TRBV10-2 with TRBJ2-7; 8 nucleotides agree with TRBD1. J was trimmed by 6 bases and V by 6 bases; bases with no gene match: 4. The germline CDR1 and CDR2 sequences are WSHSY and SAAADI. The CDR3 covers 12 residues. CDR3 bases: TGCGCCAGCAGGAATACAGGGGGCGAGCAGTACTTC. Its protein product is CASRNTGGEQYF.

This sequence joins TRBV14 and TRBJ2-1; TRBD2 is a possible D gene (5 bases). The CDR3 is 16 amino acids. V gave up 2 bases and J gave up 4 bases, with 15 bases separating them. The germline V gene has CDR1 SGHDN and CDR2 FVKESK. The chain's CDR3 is CASSQLAQYRYNEQFF. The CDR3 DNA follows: TGTGCCAGCAGCCAACTAGCCCAGTACCGATACAATGAGCAGTTCTTC.

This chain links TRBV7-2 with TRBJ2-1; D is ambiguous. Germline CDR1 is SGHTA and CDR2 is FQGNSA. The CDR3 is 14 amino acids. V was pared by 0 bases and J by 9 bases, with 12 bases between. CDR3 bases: TGTGCCAGCAGCTTAGCGCCCACTACCGGTGAGCAGTTCTTC. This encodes CASSLAPTTGEQFF.